The next 20 T cell receptor beta chains were all read from a single sample in a study of vaccination and CD4 T cells after COVID-19. No cognate antigen is known for these TCRs. As for treatment: roughly 11-day PBMC culture with coronavirus spike peptide pools or control peptides (ViraFEST assay). Pre-COVID-19 pandemic sampling (2011-2018) yielded the unexposed donor's CD4+ T cells. The Oncomine TCR Beta short-read assay was applied to DNA of cultured CD4+ T cells. TCRdb reprocessed the PCR reads via MiXCR and lists one record per CDR3 protein. The repertoire holds about 6,700 distinct CDR3 sequences, roughly 29% seen once, with about 35% in the top ten. The sequencing sample was made of CD4+ T cells from blood, cultured in vitro. Receptor source: a human donor in good health.

V is TRBV6-5 and J is TRBJ1-3; the D gene is possibly TRBD1 (5 bases). The germline gives CDR1 MNHEY, CDR2 SVGAGI. Trimming left V 3 bases short and J 0 bases short, with 9 bases between. This CDR3 spans 15 amino acids. CDR3 amino acids: CASSYRGYSGNTIYF. Written as DNA, the CDR3 is TGTGCCAGCAGTTATAGGGGCTACTCTGGAAACACCATATATTTT.

The J gene is TRBJ2-4, the V gene TRBV2; TRBD2 matches at 13 bases. CDR3 length: 15 residues. The J segment lost 15 bases and the V segment lost 5 bases, leaving 13 bases of the junction unmatched. The germline V gene encodes CDR1 SNHLY and CDR2 FYNNEI. The CDR3 coding sequence is TGTGCCAGCAGTCCAGAAGGACTAGCGGGGGCGGTGGGGTACTTC. Protein: CASSPEGLAGAVGYF.

This clonotype was detected only a few times. The chain carries TRBV5-1 and TRBJ1-6; tentative D call: TRBD1 (6 bases). Looked up from germline, CDR1 is SGHRS and CDR2 is YFSETQ. The CDR3 is 15 amino acids. V lost 0 bases to trimming and J lost 10 bases, with 14 bases between them. The CDR3 sequence is CASSLDGGDGSPLHF. CDR3 DNA: TGCGCCAGCAGCTTGGACGGGGGCGACGGGTCACCCCTCCACTTT.

Only a few counts were recorded for this clonotype. This chain connects TRBV19 to TRBJ1-2, with D possibly being TRBD1 (5 bases). CDR1 and CDR2 (germline): LNHDA, SQIVND (reference sequence). The CDR3 is made up of 15 amino acids. Between the trimmed V and J ends, which lost 1 base and 2 bases, there was a span of 11 bases. The CDR3 DNA reads TGTGCCAGTAGTATAGCACAGGCCCGGAACTATGGCTACACCTTC. Amino acid sequence: CASSIAQARNYGYTF.

The table lists this clonotype with a few counts. The chain links TRBV21-1 to TRBJ2-2; the D call TRBD2 from the table was never checked on the DNA. TRBV21-1 is described as a pseudogene. This CDR3 contains 15 residues. This CDR3 is CASSKTGTSNGELFF. The DNA of the CDR3 is TGTGCCAGCAGCAAAACCGGGACTAGCAACGGGGAGCTGTTTTTT.

A few counts support this clonotype. This rearrangement joins TRBV25-1 to TRBJ1-6, with D maybe TRBD1 (6 bases). V was shortened by 2 bases and J by 10 bases, with 18 bases between the two germline ends. Per the germline V gene, CDR1 is MGHDK and CDR2 is SYGVNS. The length of the CDR3 is 16 residues. CDR3 region: CASSEKGVTGGSPLHF. As DNA, the CDR3 is TGTGCCAGCAGTGAAAAGGGGGTGACGGGGGGATCACCCCTCCACTTT.

The chain employs TRBV30 and TRBJ1-2; 7 bases agree with TRBD1. With V trimmed by 5 bases and J by 7 bases, 10 bases remained unmatched. Germline-derived CDR1 and CDR2 are GTSNPN and SVGIG (reference sequence). CDR3 size: 13 residues. The CDR3 sequence: CAWGYRGRSGYTF. The DNA for the CDR3 is TGTGCCTGGGGATACAGGGGCAGGTCTGGCTACACCTTC. Based on the CDR3 plus reference TRBV30 and TRBJ1-2, the full variable domain is SQTIHQWPATLVQPVGSPLSLECTVEGTSNPNLYWYRQAAGRGLQLLFYSVGIGQISSEVPQNLSASRPQDRQFILSSKKLLLSDSGFYLCAWGYRGRSGYTFGSGTRLTVV.

This clonotype was found a few times. The chain employs TRBV7-7 and TRBJ2-5; no clear D gene. With 0 bases removed from V and 4 bases from J, the gap between germline ends came to 24 bases. Germline CDR1 is SSHAT and CDR2 is FNYEAQ (reference sequence). CDR3 size: 19 residues. This CDR3 reads CASSLAEIGFSALAETQYF. The CDR3 DNA reads as TGTGCCAGCAGCTTAGCAGAGATAGGGTTTTCGGCACTGGCAGAGACCCAGTACTTC.

V is TRBV5-4 and J is TRBJ2-1; TRBD2 matches at 8 bases. The CDR3 is made up of 16 amino acids. The germline gives CDR1 SGHNT, CDR2 YYREEE (reference sequence). V shed 4 bases, J shed 5 bases, and the junction held 11 bases outside the gene matches. The CDR3 loop reads CASSPGGASGNNEQFF. CDR3 nucleotides: TGTGCCAGCAGCCCGGGGGGGGCTAGCGGCAACAATGAGCAGTTCTTC.

V usage is TRBV6-5 and J usage is TRBJ2-6; 7 bases align to TRBD2. The CDR3 totals 14 residues. The germline CDR1 and CDR2 sequences are MNHEY and SVGAGI. The junction had 4 bases not matched to a gene; V was cut back by 4 bases and J by 7 bases. The CDR3 here is CASSSGGSANVLTF. CDR3 DNA: TGTGCCAGCAGTTCCGGGGGGTCCGCCAACGTCCTGACTTTC.

V gene TRBV27 combines with J gene TRBJ1-5, with D tentatively TRBD1 (6 bases). The germline V gene has CDR1 MNHEY and CDR2 SMNVEV (reference sequence). This CDR3 has 17 amino acids. Trimming pared 6 bases from V and 2 bases from J, leaving 20 bases between. CDR3 region: CASSPGEGSFRNQPQHF. The CDR3 DNA reads as TGTGCCAGCAGCCCAGGGGAGGGGAGTTTTCGCAATCAGCCCCAGCATTTT.

The chain employs TRBV6-2 or TRBV6-3 and TRBJ1-6; 7 bases fit TRBD1. The CDR3 runs 15 residues. V lost 4 bases to trimming and J lost 7 bases; unmatched junction nucleotides: 7. Germline V gene lookup returns CDR1 MNHEY and CDR2 SVGEGT. CDR3 sequence (DNA): TGTGCCAGCAGTTTATTCCAGGGGGAGAATTCACCCCTCCACTTT. Residues: CASSLFQGENSPLHF.

This clonotype was recorded a few times. The chain has TRBV6-1 and TRBJ1-1, with a weak D call TRBD1 (5 bases). The CDR3 is 12 residues long. Germline assignment: CDR1 MNHNS and CDR2 SASEGT. V was clipped by 4 bases and J by 4 bases, with 7 bases between them. CDR3 coding DNA: TGTGCCAGCAGTGGACAGTTCACTGAAGCTTTCTTT. Protein: CASSGQFTEAFF.

About this clonotype: Compared with germline, one end of the junction differs, possibly owing to a read error. The DNA for the CDR3 is TGTGTCAGCAGCTTGCGGGAAGGAGCTGAGACCCAGTACTTC. Its translation: CVSSLREGAETQYF. This chain links TRBV5-6 with TRBJ2-5; D might be TRBD2 (6 bases). The CDR3 is 14 amino acids. Germline assignment: CDR1 SGHDT and CDR2 YYEEEE.

J is TRBJ1-6 and V is TRBV6-1; no clear D. Germline V gene lookup returns CDR1 MNHNS and CDR2 SASEGT. V shed 6 bases and J shed 5 bases, with 11 bases lying between them. CDR3 length equals 14 residues. CDR3 amino acids: CASRRTANNSPLHF. The CDR3 DNA sequence: TGTGCCAGCAGACGGACGGCTAATAATTCACCCCTCCACTTT.

The gene calls are TRBV5-6 and TRBJ1-2; 7 bases are a match to TRBD1. This CDR3 contains 17 residues. V shed 0 bases, J shed 8 bases, and the junction held 16 bases outside the gene matches. Germline V gene sequence: CDR1 SGHDT, CDR2 YYEEEE. CDR3 in amino acids: CASSLADRAQLGRGYTF. CDR3 in DNA: TGTGCCAGCAGCTTGGCCGACAGGGCCCAACTAGGGAGGGGCTACACCTTC. Looking up the rest from reference TRBV5-6 and TRBJ1-2 gives the full variable domain: DAGVTQSPTHLIKTRGQQVTLRCSPKSGHDTVSWYQQALGQGPQFIFQYYEEEERQRGNFPDRFSGHQFPNYSSELNVNALLLGDSALYLCASSLADRAQLGRGYTFGSGTRLTVV.

This clonotype has only a few counts. This chain joins TRBV5-1 and TRBJ1-6; D is possibly TRBD1 (6 bases). The CDR3 is made up of 15 amino acids. Trimming shortened V by 9 bases and J by 5 bases, and 18 bases separated the two germline ends. In germline, CDR1 is SGHRS, CDR2 YFSETQ. Here the CDR3 DNA reads TGCGCCACGCAGTTAATGGCAGGGGATAATTCACCCCTCCACTTT. It encodes CATQLMAGDNSPLHF.

This clonotype was found once. The rearrangement uses TRBV5-1 and TRBJ2-3; 8 positions match TRBD2. This CDR3 is built from 16 residues. The trim removed 4 bases at V and 10 bases at J, leaving 17 bases unmatched. Germline V gene lookup returns CDR1 SGHRS and CDR2 YFSETQ. Here the CDR3 DNA reads TGCGCCAGCAGCCCCCCCGGGACTAGAATTTCGGGGGCGCAGTATTTT. It specifies CASSPPGTRISGAQYF. Full variable domain (missing parts from reference TRBV5-1 and TRBJ2-3): KAGVTQTPRYLIKTRGQQVTLSCSPISGHRSVSWYQQTPGQGLQFLFEYFSETQRNKGNFPGRFSGRQFSNSRSEMNVSTLELGDSALYLCASSPPGTRISGAQYFGPGTRLTVL.

The chain is built from TRBV11-1 and TRBJ2-5, with 7 bases matching TRBD2. Germline V gene sequence: CDR1 SGHAT, CDR2 FQDESV (reference sequence). V trimming: 5 bases; J trimming: 3 bases; junction bases outside the gene matches: 6. The CDR3 loop spans 14 amino acids. The DNA of the CDR3 is TGTGCCAGCAGCCCCGACGGGGGGAAAGAGACCCAGTACTTC. It is translated as CASSPDGGKETQYF.

This clonotype was counted only a few times. The rearrangement joins TRBV7-8 to TRBJ1-6, with TRBD1 as a possible D gene (5 bases). The V gene's germline CDR1 is SGHVS and CDR2 FQNEAQ. Trimming took 5 bases from V and 7 from J, leaving 12 bases between them. The CDR3 covers 14 residues. The CDR3 spells CASSHPRGNSPLHF. CDR3 bases: TGTGCCAGCAGCCATCCTCGGGGGAATTCACCCCTCCACTTT.